The 21 T cell receptor beta chains in this list originate from one sample, sequenced in a study of regulatory T cells in long-lasting Graves disease. In building TCR beta libraries, iRepertoire HTBI primers were used together with Arm-PCR of CDR3 regions. TCRdb reprocessed the multiplex PCR reads via MiXCR and lists one record per CDR3 protein. The sample has about 470,000 distinct CDR3 sequences; around 21% are singletons. Regarding time point: persistent/refractory GD, antithyroid drugs over 5 years with positive TRAb. The TCR library used RNA extracted from PBMCs. Sequencing used peripheral blood mononuclear cells (PBMCs), obtained when the disease was refractory, from a patient treated with antithyroid drugs. All receptors come from a female donor with Graves disease.

This clonotype was detected many times. The V and J genes are TRBV7-3 and TRBJ1-1, with 8 bases identical to TRBD1. CDR1 is SGHTA and CDR2 is FQGTGA in the germline V gene. The CDR3 is made up of 14 amino acids. Trimming removed 5 bases from V and 3 bases from J; junction bases left unmatched: 5. The CDR3 region has the DNA TGTGCCAGCAGCCAACAGGGGGTTGACACTGAAGCTTTCTTT. It encodes CASSQQGVDTEAFF.

This clonotype appeared many times. The chain links TRBV20-1 to TRBJ1-2, with D maybe TRBD1 (5 bases). The CDR3 has 11 residues. Deletions cut 6 bases from V and 8 bases from J, with 13 bases between. Per germline, CDR1 DFQATT and CDR2 SNEGSKA (reference sequence). CDR3 DNA: TGCAGTGCGGCATTCAGGGTCGGCTACACCTTC. Translation: CSAAFRVGYTF.

A few counts support this clonotype. The chain links TRBV5-1 to TRBJ2-7; 8 bases agree with TRBD2. With 5 bases clipped from V and 6 bases from J, the junction kept 10 bases outside the gene matches. Per the germline V gene, CDR1 is SGHRS and CDR2 is YFSETQ. The CDR3 spans 14 residues. CDR3 DNA sequence: TGCGCCAGCAGTTACGGGACTAGTACGGCCGAGCAGTACTTC. It is translated as CASSYGTSTAEQYF.

The table lists this clonotype with many counts. The rearrangement uses TRBV12-3 or TRBV12-4 and TRBJ2-5; no definite D call. This CDR3 comprises 13 residues. Between the trimmed V and J ends, which lost 5 bases and 5 bases, there was a span of 12 bases. The CDR3 DNA is TGTGCCAGCAGTATTACCGAGGAGGAGACCCAGTACTTC. It yields the protein CASSITEEETQYF.

This clonotype was counted ten times or more. The gene calls are TRBV27 and TRBJ1-1; tentatively, D is TRBD1 (6 bases). The CDR3 spans 14 residues. Trimming took off 6 bases at V and 2 bases at J, with 13 bases between the two ends. Germline V gene sequence: CDR1 MNHEY, CDR2 SMNVEV (reference sequence). As DNA, the CDR3 is TGTGCCAGCAGGGGCACAGGGCCTAACACTGAAGCTTTCTTT. Translating it yields CASRGTGPNTEAFF.

This clonotype appeared a few times. The chain joins TRBV24-1 to TRBJ1-5; tentatively, D is TRBD1 (5 bases). From germline, CDR1 is KGHDR and CDR2 SFDVKD. V was trimmed by 7 bases and J by 1 base, leaving 10 bases between them. The CDR3 runs 14 residues. The CDR3 coding sequence is TGTGCCACCAGCCCGTGGGGGAGCAATCAGCCCCAGCATTTT. Its translation is CATSPWGSNQPQHF.

This chain uses TRBV5-6 with TRBJ1-2, with D perhaps matching TRBD1 (6 bases). CDR3 length: 13 residues. The germline V gene has CDR1 SGHDT and CDR2 YYEEEE. V was cut by 6 bases and J by 8 bases, with 17 bases left in between. CDR3 protein: CASNEQGPRGYTF. The DNA of the CDR3 is TGTGCCAGCAACGAACAGGGCCCAAGGGGCTACACCTTC. Based on the CDR3 plus reference TRBV5-6 and TRBJ1-2, the full variable domain is DAGVTQSPTHLIKTRGQQVTLRCSPKSGHDTVSWYQQALGQGPQFIFQYYEEEERQRGNFPDRFSGHQFPNYSSELNVNALLLGDSALYLCASNEQGPRGYTFGSGTRLTVV.

This clonotype was observed many times. The chain carries TRBV29-1 and TRBJ2-5; 13 bases agree with TRBD2. The CDR3 has 14 amino acids. Germline CDR1 SQVTM, CDR2 ANQGSEA. V trimming: 5 bases; J trimming: 3 bases; junction bases outside the gene matches: 3. CDR3 DNA: TGCAGCGTTTGGGGACTAGCGGGAAAAGAGACCCAGTACTTC. Translation gives CSVWGLAGKETQYF.

With regard to this clonotype: A much larger clone sits a single nucleotide away, making a read error possible. The chain recombines TRBV6-1 with TRBJ2-1; 11 bases are a match to TRBD2. The length of the CDR3 is 17 residues. Trimming at V came to 4 bases and at J to 5 bases, leaving 10 bases not matched to a gene. Germline V gives CDR1 MNHNS, CDR2 SASEGT. The CDR3 loop reads CASSAPSGRPLNNEQFF. Here the CDR3 DNA reads TGTGCCAGCAGTGCCCCTAGCGGGAGGCCCCTAAACAATGAGCAGTTCTTC.

This clonotype was seen repeatedly, ten times or more. V is TRBV27 and J is TRBJ1-1; 10 bases fit TRBD1. After removal of 5 bases from V and 7 bases from J, the junction contained 7 bases not matched to a gene. The germline V gene has CDR1 MNHEY and CDR2 SMNVEV (reference sequence). The CDR3 loop spans 14 amino acids. The CDR3 DNA is TGTGCCAGCAGTCATGGACAGGGGGGGATTGAAGCTTTCTTT. It encodes CASSHGQGGIEAFF.

Many counts were recorded for this clonotype. CDR3 sequence: CASSKDSYGYTF. The CDR3, as DNA: TGTGCCAGCTCAAAGGACAGCTATGGCTACACCTTC. V is TRBV18 and J is TRBJ1-2, with D possibly TRBD1 on 6 matching bases. Trimming took 5 bases from V and 4 from J, leaving 8 bases between them. CDR3 length: 12 residues. CDR1 KGHSH and CDR2 LQKENI come from the germline V gene. Combining the CDR3 with reference TRBV18 and TRBJ1-2 gives the whole variable domain NAGVMQNPRHLVRRRGQEARLRCSPMKGHSHVYWYRQLPEEGLKFMVYLQKENIIDESGMPKERFSAEFPKEGPSILRIQQVVRGDSAAYFCASSKDSYGYTFGSGTRLTVV.

This clonotype was seen ten or more times. J is TRBJ2-7 and V is TRBV28; 11 bases match TRBD2. Per germline, CDR1 MDHEN and CDR2 SYDVKM. This CDR3 region has 17 residues. V dropped 5 bases and J dropped 2; count of bases not matched to a gene: 11. The CDR3, as DNA: TGTGCCAGCAGTACGGCCTTTAGCGGGAGGGCGGCCTACGAGCAGTACTTC. It translates to CASSTAFSGRAAYEQYF.

Many counts were recorded for this clonotype. This chain joins TRBV11-3 and TRBJ2-2; no firm D call. V was cut by 5 bases and J by 7 bases, with 8 bases left in between. CDR3 length: 12 residues. Looked up from germline, CDR1 is SGHNT and CDR2 is YENEEA. CDR3 amino acids: CASSPHSGELFF. CDR3 sequence (DNA): TGTGCCAGCAGCCCCCACAGCGGGGAGCTGTTTTTT. Looking up the rest from reference TRBV11-3 and TRBJ2-2 gives the full variable domain: EAGVVQSPRYKIIEKKQPVAFWCNPISGHNTLYWYLQNLGQGPELLIRYENEEAVDDSQLPKDRFSAERLKGVDSTLKIQPAELGDSAVYLCASSPHSGELFFGEGSRLTVL.

Of note for this clonotype: It may be a read error: a sequence one base away is much more abundant. The chain is built from TRBV28 and TRBJ1-2; no definite D call. This CDR3 is built from 14 residues. Trimming shortened V by 2 bases and J by 4 bases, and 11 bases separated the two germline ends. Per the germline V gene, CDR1 is MDHEN and CDR2 is SYDVKM. CDR3 residues: CASSLKEPGYGYTF. CDR3 in DNA: TGTGCCAGCAGTTTAAAGGAGCCAGGCTATGGCTACACCTTC.

The chain uses TRBV7-9 and TRBJ1-1, with D possibly matching TRBD1 (5 bases). V dropped 6 bases and J dropped 1 base, with 12 bases sitting between them. Germline V CDR1 and CDR2: SEHNR, FQNEAQ (reference sequence). CDR3 length: 14 residues. The CDR3 region has the DNA TGTGCCAGCAGTCCTGACGGGGGGAACACTGAAGCTTTCTTT. Protein product: CASSPDGGNTEAFF. Combining the CDR3 with reference TRBV7-9 and TRBJ1-1 gives the whole variable domain DTGVSQNPRHKITKRGQNVTFRCDPISEHNRLYWYRQTLGQGPEFLTYFQNEAQLEKSRLLSDRFSAERPKGSFSTLEIQRTEQGDSAMYLCASSPDGGNTEAFFGQGTRLTVV.

This clonotype was detected ten times or more. The rearrangement uses TRBV12-3 or TRBV12-4 and TRBJ1-5, with D tentatively TRBD1 (6 bases). V gave up 6 bases and J gave up 7 bases, with 19 bases separating them. The CDR3 has 15 amino acids. CDR3: CASSPKGGGDQPQHF. CDR3 DNA sequence: TGTGCCAGCAGCCCCAAGGGGGGCGGAGACCAGCCCCAGCATTTT.

There are many counts of this clonotype. This chain connects TRBV20-1 to TRBJ2-5; 10 bases are shared with TRBD2. Trimming cost V 6 bases and J 4 bases; bases outside gene matches: 11. The CDR3 totals 15 residues. From germline, CDR1 is DFQATT and CDR2 SNEGSKA (reference sequence). Here the CDR3 reads CSAQPPSGRRETQYF. CDR3 nucleotide sequence: TGCAGTGCCCAGCCGCCTAGCGGGAGACGAGAGACCCAGTACTTC.

This clonotype showed up just a few times. This chain joins TRBV10-3 and TRBJ2-5, with 13 nucleotides matching TRBD2. This CDR3 spans 15 amino acids. Germline-derived CDR1 and CDR2 are ENHRY and SYGVKD. V shed 2 bases, J shed 9 bases, and the junction held 6 bases outside the gene matches. The CDR3 here is CAISERTSGSFAQYF. The CDR3, as DNA: TGTGCCATCAGTGAGAGGACTAGCGGGAGTTTTGCCCAGTACTTC.

This clonotype came up many times. The V call is TRBV28, the J call TRBJ1-1, with D uncertain. Germline V gene lookup returns CDR1 MDHEN and CDR2 SYDVKM. The CDR3 covers 15 residues. Trimming shortened V by 4 bases and J by 1 base, and 13 bases separated the two germline ends. In nucleotides, the CDR3 is TGTGCCAGCAGTTCCTTGCTCTTGCAGAACACTGAAGCTTTCTTT. It codes for CASSSLLLQNTEAFF.

Turning to this clonotype: A single base is all that separates this from a far larger clone, so a read error is likely. This is likely a read error, given that the CDR3 carries no conserved phenylalanine or tryptophan at its end. CDR3 loop: CASSGRAGLEPHEQYS. The CDR3 coding sequence is TGTGCCAGCAGTGGCCGCGCGGGTCTTGAACCTCACGAGCAGTACTCC. The chain has TRBV28 and TRBJ2-7; TRBD2 might be the D (5 bases). V dropped 5 bases and J dropped 5 bases, with 22 bases sitting between them. This CDR3 is built from 16 residues. CDR1 is MDHEN, CDR2 SYDVKM, per germline.

In its sample, this clonotype was seen many times. The chain has TRBV20-1 and TRBJ2-7; perhaps TRBD2 as D (5 bases). Germline lookup yields CDR1 DFQATT and CDR2 SNEGSKA (reference sequence). This CDR3 region has 14 residues. Trimming shortened V by 4 bases and J by 4 bases, and 17 bases separated the two germline ends. The CDR3 nucleotides read TGCAGTGCTATTGGACTGCCGAGGATGTACGAGCAGTACTTC. Its translation is CSAIGLPRMYEQYF.